The present T cell receptor (beta chain) was sequenced within a study of T cell repertoires in cytomegalovirus infection. Study context: From public TCR beta signatures came an indication of both CMV infection and matching HLA type.

TCRdb called the reads again in MiXCR, with one record for every CDR3 protein. The profile shows 150,000 to 200,000 distinct CDR3 sequences, roughly a sixth of them singletons. V was pared by 10 bases and J by 3 bases, with 12 bases of the junction left unmatched. The CDR3 has 17 residues. Germline V gene sequence: CDR1 SNHLY, CDR2 FYNNEI. To note about this clonotype: The target antigen is unknown.

Overall study findings and caveats: Within the response measured ex vivo, HLA-C-restricted CMV-specific TCR beta clonotypes were dominant.

The chain couples TRBV2 to TRBJ2-5; the match to TRBD2 covers 15 bases. This clonotype was obtained from a human donor in good health (CMV status not recorded). Some clones in this sample may be carry-over from other donors' samples. The sequenced material came from CD8+ T cells from PBMCs. CDR3 sequence reads: CANSGLAGGFREETQYF. The CDR3 nucleotides are TGTGCCAACAGCGGACTAGCGGGGGGGTTTAGAGAAGAGACCCAGTACTTC. Supplemented by reference TRBV2 and TRBJ2-5, the full variable domain reads EPEVTQTPSHQVTQMGQEVILRCVPISNHLYFYWYRQILGQKVEFLVSFYNNEISEKSEIFDDQFSVERPDGSNFTLKIRSTKLEDSAMYFCANSGLAGGFREETQYFGPGTRLLVL.